This T cell receptor (beta chain) was retrieved from a study of T cells in Graves' hyperthyroidism and ophthalmopathy. This clonotype was picked up a small number of times. Amplification of TCR beta CDR3 regions was performed using RNA transcripts as template. HTBI primers drove first-round RT-PCR of the TCR CDR3. Each CDR3 protein gets one entry after TCRdb re-called the multiplex PCR reads with MiXCR. The data contain a few hundred thousand distinct CDR3 sequences, roughly an eighth of them singletons. Hyperthyroidism, newly diagnosed and lasting under 2 months, affected patients aged 18 to 65. This CDR3 has 15 amino acids. J gave up 0 bases and V 10 bases, and 10 bases lay outside the gene matches.

The rearrangement uses TRBV12-3 or TRBV12-4 and TRBJ1-1; 8 nucleotides match TRBD1. This TCR derives from a woman between 18 and 29 years old with Graves' hyperthyroidism. Specimen: blood. The CDR3 DNA follows: TGTGCCACGACCCCAGGGGGCTGGATGAACACTGAAGCTTTCTTT. Translation: CATTPGGWMNTEAFF.